This T cell receptor beta chain was sequenced in a study of blood T cell repertoires in COVID-19. CDR1 and CDR2 from the germline V gene are MNHEY and SMNVEV (reference sequence). Germline trimming cut 5 bases from V and 7 bases from J; bases unmatched to any gene: 11. CDR3 length equals 15 residues. Per the original methods: From reference gene primer amplification, estimates of nucleated cell counts were derived. Method: immunoSEQ multiplex PCR; TCRdb's copy keeps in-frame clones and lacks some. Clone size and the V and J calls come from that table; the DNA yielded D and trimming. The sample includes approximately 250,000 clones, less than 90% of them seen just once.

The material sequenced was peripheral blood. The chain uses TRBV27 and TRBJ1-3, with 7 bases identical to TRBD1. The sequence was collected from a man in his 60s with acute or convalescent COVID-19. The CDR3 nucleotides read TGTGCCAGCAGTCTCTCGCCGACAGGGATGAACACCATATATTTT. Its protein is CASSLSPTGMNTIYF.